Presented here are 9 T cell receptor beta chains from one specimen sequenced in a study of shared clonotypes between healthy human individuals. Sequencing used immunoSEQ multiplex PCR; TCRdb keeps in-frame clones, though not all of them. The data hold over 2 million clones, with around 90% observed a single time. Sequencing was done on a sample of naive CD4+ T cells from PBMCs. Subset meaning: CD45RA+ positively selected. These TCRs come from a man between 18 and 29 years old in good health. Some clones in this sample may be carry-over from other donors' samples.

The V call is TRBV7-8, the J call TRBJ2-7; perhaps TRBD2 as D (6 bases). CDR3 length equals 16 residues. With 0 bases removed from V and 1 base from J, the gap between germline ends came to 13 bases. Germline V gives CDR1 SGHVS, CDR2 FQNEAQ. CDR3 DNA sequence: TGTGCCAGCAGCTTAGCGCGGGCGGGGTTATCCTACGAGCAGTACTTC. Translation: CASSLARAGLSYEQYF.

V gene TRBV6-6 combines with J gene TRBJ1-4, with D unclear. This CDR3 is built from 14 residues. The V and J ends lost 8 bases and 3 bases respectively, with 13 bases between them. CDR1 is MNHNY, CDR2 SVGAGI, per germline (reference sequence). The CDR3 DNA sequence: TGTGCCAGCCGCTCCCCCTGGGCTAATGAAAAACTGTTTTTT. Its protein product is CASRSPWANEKLFF.

The chain recombines TRBV6-6 with TRBJ1-2, with D possibly matching TRBD1 (6 bases). Germline values: CDR1 MNHNY, CDR2 SVGAGI (reference sequence). The CDR3 length is 14 residues. V dropped 2 bases and J dropped 4 bases, with 11 bases sitting between them. Here the CDR3 reads CASSYGQLLYGYTF. In DNA form, the CDR3 reads TGTGCCAGCAGTTACGGACAGCTTCTCTATGGCTACACCTTC.

The rearrangement links TRBV28 to TRBJ1-2; D call uncertain. V shed 4 bases and J shed 1 base, with 16 bases lying between them. This CDR3 is 16 amino acids long. The germline V gene has CDR1 MDHEN and CDR2 SYDVKM. The DNA for the CDR3 is TGTGCCAGCAGTTCCCCCGCCAGCGGGTTTAACTATGGCTACACCTTC. It translates to CASSSPASGFNYGYTF.

This clone was counted a few times. The same CDR3 can be traced to other DNA sequences in this sample. The V call is TRBV14, the J call TRBJ1-1; D not certain. The germline CDR1 and CDR2 sequences are SGHDN and FVKESK. V dropped 0 bases and J dropped 0 bases, with 8 bases sitting between them. CDR3 length: 15 residues. The CDR3 bases are TGTGCCAGCAGCCAAGATTGGGCGGTGAACACTGAAGCTTTCTTT. It encodes CASSQDWAVNTEAFF.

About this clone: Other nucleotide sequences from this sample produce the same CDR3. The rearrangement links TRBV5-1 to TRBJ1-2; D is unresolved. The V and J ends lost 0 bases and 4 bases respectively, with 7 bases between them. CDR1 is SGHRS and CDR2 is YFSETQ in the germline V gene. This CDR3 has 13 amino acids. The CDR3, as DNA: TGCGCCAGCAGCTTGGGGCAGACCTATGGCTACACCTTC. It codes for CASSLGQTYGYTF.

This clone was recorded once. The V call is TRBV7-9, the J call TRBJ1-3, with a tentative D call TRBD1 (6 bases). This CDR3 is built from 16 residues. Germline CDR1 SEHNR, CDR2 FQNEAQ (reference sequence). V was trimmed by 5 bases and J by 3 bases, leaving 17 bases between them. CDR3 protein: CASSPSGQISGNTIYF. In DNA, the CDR3 is TGTGCCAGCAGCCCGTCGGGACAAATAAGTGGAAACACCATATATTTT.

The V and J genes are TRBV28 and TRBJ1-2; 7 bases are a match to TRBD1. V shed 7 bases and J 5 bases; nucleotides not matched to a gene: 7. From germline, CDR1 is MDHEN and CDR2 SYDVKM. The CDR3 covers 13 residues. The CDR3 is CASTRDRLYGYTF. The CDR3 nucleotides read TGTGCCAGCACCCGGGACAGACTTTATGGCTACACCTTC.

The DNA for the CDR3 is TGTGCCAGCAGCCCCCTGGGGCAGCCCTGGAGTGAGCAGTTCTTC. It specifies CASSPLGQPWSEQFF. This chain links TRBV9 with TRBJ2-1; weak D call: TRBD1 (5 bases). Germline loops: CDR1 SGDLS, CDR2 YYNGEE. The V and J ends lost 4 bases and 9 bases respectively, with 20 bases between them. The CDR3 consists of 15 residues.